The 29 T cell receptor beta chains listed next were all sequenced from one sample in a study of T cell responses to AZD1222 COVID-19 vaccine. Clones were sequenced by immunoSEQ multiplex PCR, and TCRdb holds only the in-frame ones, with some missing. This table has 120,000 or so clones, more than 85% appearing once. Sample: peripheral blood, taken 28 days after the second AZD1222 dose. Every receptor here comes from an adult who received the AZD1222 COVID-19 vaccine.

This clone was recorded once. CDR3 protein: CASSSDWNSYNEQFF. CDR3 bases: TGCGCCAGCAGCTCAGACTGGAACTCCTACAATGAGCAGTTCTTC. The chain is built from TRBV4-3 and TRBJ2-1; D unresolved. The CDR3 spans 15 residues. Germline CDR1 and CDR2: LGHNA and YSLEER. Trimming took off 5 bases at V and 0 bases at J, with 11 bases between the two ends.

The chain couples TRBV7-2 to TRBJ2-5, with D uncertain. The V gene's germline CDR1 is SGHTA and CDR2 FQGNSA. CDR3 length: 13 residues. Trimming shortened V by 1 base and J by 4 bases, and 7 bases separated the two germline ends. The chain's CDR3 is CASSLVAPETQYF. The DNA for the CDR3 is TGTGCCAGCAGCTTAGTAGCCCCAGAGACCCAGTACTTC.

This clone was recorded a few times. The chain is built from TRBV11-3 and TRBJ2-5, with unresolved D. In germline, CDR1 is SGHNT, CDR2 YENEEA. Trimming removed 3 bases at V and 4 bases at J, with 6 bases between. The CDR3 consists of 12 residues. The CDR3 DNA is TGTGCCAGCAGCTTCGGTCGAGAGACCCAGTACTTC. Residues: CASSFGRETQYF. Full variable domain (outside the CDR3, taken from reference TRBV11-3 and TRBJ2-5): EAGVVQSPRYKIIEKKQPVAFWCNPISGHNTLYWYLQNLGQGPELLIRYENEEAVDDSQLPKDRFSAERLKGVDSTLKIQPAELGDSAVYLCASSFGRETQYFGPGTRLLVL.

The V call is TRBV20-1, the J call TRBJ1-4; D possibly corresponds to TRBD1 (5 bases). The CDR3 has 13 amino acids. Trimming pared 3 bases from V and 4 bases from J, leaving 9 bases between. The V gene's germline CDR1 is DFQATT and CDR2 SNEGSKA (reference sequence). CDR3 sequence (DNA): TGCAGTGCTAGTGGGACGGATAATGAAAAACTGTTTTTT. As protein: CSASGTDNEKLFF.

J is TRBJ2-7 and V is TRBV7-9; D perhaps matches TRBD2 (6 bases). Trimming shortened V by 5 bases and J by 4 bases, and 15 bases separated the two germline ends. CDR1 is SEHNR, CDR2 FQNEAQ, per germline (reference sequence). The CDR3 is made up of 14 amino acids. In DNA form, the CDR3 reads TGTGCCAGCAGCCCGGAGGGACTTAAATACGAGCAGTACTTC. This encodes CASSPEGLKYEQYF.

The chain employs TRBV7-2 and TRBJ1-1; TRBD1 is a possible D gene (5 bases). Germline V CDR1 and CDR2: SGHTA, FQGNSA. This CDR3 is built from 15 residues. Trimming pared 4 bases from V and 0 bases from J, leaving 12 bases between. The CDR3 bases are TGTGCCAGCAGCTCACAAGGGGCTATGAACACTGAAGCTTTCTTT. Translating gives CASSSQGAMNTEAFF.

The chain combines TRBV2 with TRBJ1-6; maybe TRBD1 (5 bases). The CDR3 has 14 amino acids. The V end lost 5 bases, the J end lost 10 bases, and 15 bases lay between the germline ends. Germline CDR1 is SNHLY and CDR2 is FYNNEI. Written as DNA, the CDR3 is TGTGCCAGCAGTACACGGGGGAAGGAATCACCCCTCCACTTT. Its protein product is CASSTRGKESPLHF.

This clone was observed a few times. The chain uses TRBV6-2 or TRBV6-3 and TRBJ1-1; D is ambiguous. This CDR3 is 17 amino acids long. Trimming pared 2 bases from V and 1 base from J, leaving 17 bases between. The germline V gene has CDR1 MNHEY and CDR2 SVGEGT. CDR3 in amino acids: CASSYRSGGTRNTEAFF. CDR3 DNA sequence: TGTGCCAGCAGTTACAGGTCAGGAGGTACTCGGAACACTGAAGCTTTCTTT.

CDR3 in amino acids: CASSPTNEGRGEQFF. For the CDR3, the DNA is TGTGCCAGCTCACCGACCAATGAGGGGAGGGGGGAGCAGTTCTTC. The chain links TRBV18 to TRBJ2-1; maybe TRBD2 (7 bases). The V gene's germline CDR1 is KGHSH and CDR2 LQKENI. This CDR3 is built from 15 residues. V gave up 3 bases and J gave up 10 bases, with 19 bases separating them.

The rearrangement links TRBV7-2 to TRBJ2-5; D remains ambiguous. The germline V gene encodes CDR1 SGHTA and CDR2 FQGNSA. Trimming took off 1 base at V and 9 bases at J, with 9 bases between the two ends. This CDR3 has 12 residues. The CDR3 loop is CASSLVLAAQYF. CDR3 sequence (DNA): TGTGCCAGCAGCTTAGTGCTCGCCGCCCAGTACTTC.

CDR3 amino acids: CASSLAGQGPGNTIYF. Here the CDR3 DNA reads TGCGCCAGCAGCCTGGCAGGTCAGGGGCCTGGAAACACCATATATTTT. The V and J genes are TRBV5-1 and TRBJ1-3; a possible D gene is TRBD1 (6 bases). Per germline, CDR1 SGHRS and CDR2 YFSETQ. The CDR3 is 16 amino acids. V was clipped by 4 bases and J by 2 bases, with 16 bases between them.

V and J are TRBV24-1 and TRBJ1-1, with D maybe TRBD1 (5 bases). The CDR3 has 14 residues. The V gene lost 10 bases and the J gene lost 5 bases, with 19 bases spanning the gap. Germline V gene data show CDR1 as KGHDR and CDR2 as SFDVKD. The CDR3 loop is CATNTGTKGTEAFF. In nucleotides, the CDR3 is TGTGCCACTAACACGGGGACGAAGGGGACTGAAGCTTTCTTT.

V usage is TRBV25-1 and J usage is TRBJ2-7, with 11 bases matching TRBD1. Germline CDR1 MGHDK, CDR2 SYGVNS. V was pared by 1 base and J by 6 bases, with 5 bases of the junction left unmatched. This CDR3 is built from 15 residues. CDR3 bases: TGTGCCAGCAGTGAATCTAAGGGACAGGGGGGCGAGCAGTACTTC. Its translation is CASSESKGQGGEQYF.

Of note for this clone: The sample carries other DNA sequences with the same CDR3. The chain links TRBV6-5 to TRBJ2-7; weak D call: TRBD2 (5 bases). Trimming shortened V by 7 bases and J by 0 bases, and 13 bases separated the two germline ends. The CDR3 loop spans 14 amino acids. Germline loops: CDR1 MNHEY, CDR2 SVGAGI. In DNA form, the CDR3 reads TGTGCCAGCACTTTGACGGGGAGCTCCTACGAGCAGTACTTC. Amino acids: CASTLTGSSYEQYF.

The chain uses TRBV28 and TRBJ1-2, with TRBD1 matching 8 bases. Germline assignment: CDR1 MDHEN and CDR2 SYDVKM. With 10 bases clipped from V and 8 bases from J, the junction kept 9 bases outside the gene matches. The CDR3 is 12 residues long. In DNA form, the CDR3 reads TGTGCCACCACAGGGGGACTGATGGGCTACACCTTC. It codes for CATTGGLMGYTF.

This clone was detected a few times. The chain links TRBV19 to TRBJ1-1; D is possibly TRBD1 (5 bases). Trimming removed 7 bases from V and 1 base from J, with 13 bases in between. CDR3 length equals 14 residues. CDR1 and CDR2 from the germline V gene are LNHDA and SQIVND (reference sequence). CDR3 region: CASKTNGGNTEAFF. The CDR3, as DNA: TGTGCCAGTAAGACCAACGGGGGGAACACTGAAGCTTTCTTT.

The chain has TRBV28 and TRBJ1-4; D is uncertain. The germline CDR1 and CDR2 sequences are MDHEN and SYDVKM. The CDR3 loop spans 15 amino acids. Trimming left V 3 bases short and J 0 bases short, with 8 bases between. The CDR3 coding sequence is TGTGCCAGCAGTTTCCAGAGGTCAACTAATGAAAAACTGTTTTTT. Its protein is CASSFQRSTNEKLFF.

The chain is built from TRBV7-2 and TRBJ1-3; no reliable D call. Germline loops: CDR1 SGHTA, CDR2 FQGNSA. The V end was cut by 4 bases, the J end by 4 bases, with 11 bases between. The CDR3 spans 14 residues. The CDR3 DNA reads as TGTGCCAGCAGCTCAAGATACCCCGGAAACACCATATATTTT. The encoded protein is CASSSRYPGNTIYF.

This clone is a singleton in its sample. J is TRBJ2-3 and V is TRBV4-2; D could derive from TRBD1 or TRBD2 (6 bases each). Germline CDR1 and CDR2: LGHNA and YNFKEQ. This CDR3 has 16 amino acids. V was cut by 3 bases and J by 4 bases, with 17 bases left in between. The DNA for the CDR3 is TGTGCCAGCAGCCATGGTAGTTACAGGGAGGCAGATACGCAGTATTTT. It yields the protein CASSHGSYREADTQYF.

The gene calls are TRBV11-3 and TRBJ1-2; no firm D call. The CDR3 runs 13 residues. Looked up from germline, CDR1 is SGHNT and CDR2 is YENEEA. V was shortened by 5 bases and J by 8 bases, with 15 bases between the two germline ends. The CDR3, as DNA: TGTGCCAGCAGCCCCATGAGCGCTGGAGGCTACACCTTC. Translation gives CASSPMSAGGYTF.

V gene TRBV18 combines with J gene TRBJ1-6, with a weak D call TRBD1 (6 bases). The CDR3 runs to 13 residues. V dropped 8 bases and J dropped 2 bases, with 7 bases sitting between them. The germline V gene encodes CDR1 KGHSH and CDR2 LQKENI. CDR3: CASRDTYNSPLHF. The CDR3 DNA sequence: TGTGCCAGCCGGGACACCTATAATTCACCCCTCCACTTT.

This clone counts as medium-sized. The chain recombines TRBV6-2 or TRBV6-3 with TRBJ2-7, with no clear D. V gave up 4 bases and J gave up 5 bases, with 9 bases separating them. Germline V CDR1 and CDR2: MNHEY, SVGEGT. The CDR3 runs 12 residues. The DNA of the CDR3 is TGTGCCAGCAGTTCCCTACCTGACGAGCAGTACTTC. As protein: CASSSLPDEQYF.

The genes are TRBV28 and TRBJ1-1, with no clear D. CDR3 length: 15 residues. From germline, CDR1 is MDHEN and CDR2 SYDVKM. The V end lost 2 bases, the J end lost 1 base, and 11 bases lay between the germline ends. The CDR3 reads CASSLDQAKNTEAFF. CDR3 sequence (DNA): TGTGCCAGCAGTTTAGATCAGGCCAAGAACACTGAAGCTTTCTTT.

The chain recombines TRBV10-3 with TRBJ2-3; D not certain. This CDR3 has 13 amino acids. Germline-derived CDR1 and CDR2 are ENHRY and SYGVKD. Trimming stripped 0 bases from V and 4 bases from J, with 5 bases between. CDR3 residues: CAISESSADTQYF. CDR3 in DNA: TGTGCCATCAGTGAGTCGAGTGCAGATACGCAGTATTTT.

The rearrangement links TRBV6-4 to TRBJ2-1, with D possibly TRBD2 on 6 matching bases. CDR1 MRHNA and CDR2 SNTAGT come from the germline V gene. This CDR3 has 14 residues. The V end lost 6 bases, the J end lost 4 bases, and 13 bases lay between the germline ends. The CDR3 protein is CASSPGTEYNEQFF. DNA of the CDR3: TGTGCCAGCAGCCCCGGGACTGAATACAATGAGCAGTTCTTC.

J is TRBJ2-2 and V is TRBV19, with D perhaps matching TRBD2 (6 bases). The germline V gene encodes CDR1 LNHDA and CDR2 SQIVND (reference sequence). The CDR3 is 12 residues long. The V gene lost 4 bases and the J gene lost 6 bases, with 6 bases spanning the gap. DNA of the CDR3: TGTGCCAGTAGTACGGGGGCCGGGGAGCTGTTTTTT. Translated: CASSTGAGELFF.

The CDR3 is CASSQDRVAGLHF. CDR3 nucleotide sequence: TGTGCCAGCAGCCAAGACCGAGTAGCTGGCCTCCACTTT. The rearrangement joins TRBV3-1 (or the pseudogene TRBV3-2) to TRBJ1-6; D is unclear. The CDR3 runs 13 residues. V was cut by 0 bases and J by 15 bases, with 12 bases left in between. In germline, CDR1 is LGHDT, CDR2 YNNKEL (reference sequence).

This chain links TRBV25-1 with TRBJ1-2; D uncertain. Trimming took off 5 bases at V and 9 bases at J, with 16 bases between the two ends. Germline lookup yields CDR1 MGHDK and CDR2 SYGVNS. This CDR3 region has 13 residues. The CDR3, as DNA: TGTGCCAGCAGTCCTGACGGGGAGGAGCGCTACACCTTC. The encoded protein is CASSPDGEERYTF.

The chain couples TRBV10-1 to TRBJ2-7, with 7 positions matching TRBD1. Trimming at V came to 2 bases and at J to 2 bases, leaving 0 bases not matched to a gene. The CDR3 is made up of 13 amino acids. Germline CDR1 reads WNHNN; CDR2 reads SYGVQD (reference sequence). CDR3 sequence: CASSEGQAYEQYF. In DNA form, the CDR3 reads TGCGCCAGCAGTGAGGGACAGGCCTACGAGCAGTACTTC.